This T cell receptor beta chain emerged from a study of cytomegalovirus exposure and HLA in healthy donors. 60 Vbeta and 13 Jbeta primers were used in PCR. Sequenced by immunoSEQ multiplex PCR; TCRdb stores in-frame clones only, minus some. The data hold about 190,000 clones, with 81% observed a single time. The study, taken as a whole, reports: Analysis performed later found approximately 17,000 TCR beta sequences associated with HLA alleles at 0.05 false discovery rate. Near-uniform donor sequencing depth was presumed by presence/absence analyses. CMV serostatus was the only immune exposure information that was available. A previous analysis found most TCR beta V segments productive roughly 87% or roughly 30% of the time.

Germline values: CDR1 MRHNA, CDR2 SNTAGT. The ends lost 4 bases at V and 7 bases at J; junction bases unmatched: 11. This CDR3 has 16 amino acids. This clone showed up just once. Its antigen is undetermined. The chain joins TRBV6-4 to TRBJ2-1, with 9 bases that match TRBD2. The sequence was obtained from a man aged 50 to 59 in good health and CMV-seronegative. The sequenced sample consisted of PBMCs. The DNA of the CDR3 is TGTGCCAGCAGTGGCCTCCTGGGCGGGGGGGTGAATGAGCAGTTCTTC. Translating gives CASSGLLGGGVNEQFF.